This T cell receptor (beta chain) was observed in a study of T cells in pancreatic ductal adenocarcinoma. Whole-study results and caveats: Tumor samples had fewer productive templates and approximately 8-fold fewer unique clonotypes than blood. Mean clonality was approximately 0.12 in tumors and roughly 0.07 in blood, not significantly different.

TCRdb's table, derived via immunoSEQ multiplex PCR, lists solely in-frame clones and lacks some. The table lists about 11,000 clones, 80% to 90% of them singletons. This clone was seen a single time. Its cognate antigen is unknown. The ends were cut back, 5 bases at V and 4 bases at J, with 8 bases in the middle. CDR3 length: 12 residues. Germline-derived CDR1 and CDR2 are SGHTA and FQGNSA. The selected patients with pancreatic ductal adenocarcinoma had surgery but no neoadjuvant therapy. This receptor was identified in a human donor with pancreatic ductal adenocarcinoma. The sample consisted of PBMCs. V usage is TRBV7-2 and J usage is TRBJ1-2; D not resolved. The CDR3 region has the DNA TGTGCCAGCAGCCAGGAGGGCTATGGCTACACCTTC. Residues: CASSQEGYGYTF.